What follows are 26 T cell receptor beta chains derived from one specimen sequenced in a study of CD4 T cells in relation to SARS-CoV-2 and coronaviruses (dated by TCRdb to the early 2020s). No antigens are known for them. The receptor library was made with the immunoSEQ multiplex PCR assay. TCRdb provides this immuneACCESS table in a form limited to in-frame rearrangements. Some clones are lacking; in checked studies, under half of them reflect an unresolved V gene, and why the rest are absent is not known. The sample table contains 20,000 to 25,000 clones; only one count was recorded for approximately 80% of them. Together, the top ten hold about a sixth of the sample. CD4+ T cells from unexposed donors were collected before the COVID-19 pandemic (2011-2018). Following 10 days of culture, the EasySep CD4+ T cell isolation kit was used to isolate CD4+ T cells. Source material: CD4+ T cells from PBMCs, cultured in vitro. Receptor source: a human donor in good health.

The CDR3 loop is CASSPLPPRTPNYGYTF. The CDR3 DNA reads TGTGCCAGCTCACCACTCCCCCCCCGGACACCTAACTATGGCTACACCTTC. V is TRBV18 and J is TRBJ1-2; a weak D match, TRBD1 (5 bases). Trimming stripped 1 base from V and 0 bases from J, with 15 bases between. CDR1 KGHSH and CDR2 LQKENI come from the germline V gene. This CDR3 has 17 amino acids.

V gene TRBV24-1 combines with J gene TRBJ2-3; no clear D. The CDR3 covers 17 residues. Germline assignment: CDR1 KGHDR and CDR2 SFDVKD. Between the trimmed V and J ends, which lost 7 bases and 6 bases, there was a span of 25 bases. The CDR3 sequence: CATRGKAPDRARDTQYF. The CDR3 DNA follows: TGTGCCACCAGGGGCAAGGCCCCGGACCGGGCCCGGGATACGCAGTATTTT.

CDR3 DNA: TGCGCCAGCAGGGCTAGCGGGAGTTCGTCCTACAATGAGCAGTTCTTC. Encoded protein: CASRASGSSSYNEQFF. V usage is TRBV5-1 and J usage is TRBJ2-1; 10 positions match TRBD2. The germline V gene has CDR1 SGHRS and CDR2 YFSETQ. Losses at the gene ends were 5 bases for V and 1 base for J; bases not matched to a gene: 6. The CDR3 loop spans 16 amino acids.

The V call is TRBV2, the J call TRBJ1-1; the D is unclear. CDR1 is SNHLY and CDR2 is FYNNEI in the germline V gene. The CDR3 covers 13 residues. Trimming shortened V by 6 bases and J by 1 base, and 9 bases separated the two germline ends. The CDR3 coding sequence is TGTGCCAGCAGACCTACAGAGAACACTGAAGCTTTCTTT. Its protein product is CASRPTENTEAFF.

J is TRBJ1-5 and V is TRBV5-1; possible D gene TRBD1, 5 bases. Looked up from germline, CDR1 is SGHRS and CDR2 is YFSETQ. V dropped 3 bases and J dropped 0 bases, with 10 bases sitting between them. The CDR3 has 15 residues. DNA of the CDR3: TGCGCCAGCAGCTGGCGACAGAGTAGCAATCAGCCCCAGCATTTT. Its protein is CASSWRQSSNQPQHF.

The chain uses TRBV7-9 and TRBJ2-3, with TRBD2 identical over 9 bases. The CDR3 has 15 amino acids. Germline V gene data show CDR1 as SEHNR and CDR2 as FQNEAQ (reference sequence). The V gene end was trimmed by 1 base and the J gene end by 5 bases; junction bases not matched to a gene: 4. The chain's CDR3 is CASSLGGRAGDTQYF. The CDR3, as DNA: TGTGCCAGCAGCTTAGGCGGGAGGGCCGGAGATACGCAGTATTTT.

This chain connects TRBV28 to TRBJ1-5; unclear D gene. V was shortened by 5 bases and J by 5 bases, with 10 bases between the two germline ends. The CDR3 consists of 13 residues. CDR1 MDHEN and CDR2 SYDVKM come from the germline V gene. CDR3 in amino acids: CASSTVRYQPQHF. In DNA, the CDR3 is TGTGCCAGCAGTACCGTTAGGTATCAGCCCCAGCATTTT.

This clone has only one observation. The CDR3 sequence: CASSLRPNRGTGAYEQYF. CDR3 in DNA: TGTGCCAGCAGCCTACGCCCGAACCGGGGCACAGGGGCCTACGAGCAGTACTTC. The V call is TRBV3-1 (or the pseudogene TRBV3-2), the J call TRBJ2-7; 7 bases fit TRBD1. CDR3 size: 18 residues. Looked up from germline, CDR1 is LGHDT and CDR2 is YNNKEL (reference sequence). Unmatched junction bases numbered 17, after V lost 4 bases and J lost 2 bases.

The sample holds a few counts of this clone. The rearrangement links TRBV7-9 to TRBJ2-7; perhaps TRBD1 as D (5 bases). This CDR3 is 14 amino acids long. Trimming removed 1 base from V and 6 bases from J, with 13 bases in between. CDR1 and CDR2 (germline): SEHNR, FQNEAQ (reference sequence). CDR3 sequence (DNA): TGTGCCAGCAGCTTAGAGGCAGGGTCGGTCGAGCAGTACTTC. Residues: CASSLEAGSVEQYF.

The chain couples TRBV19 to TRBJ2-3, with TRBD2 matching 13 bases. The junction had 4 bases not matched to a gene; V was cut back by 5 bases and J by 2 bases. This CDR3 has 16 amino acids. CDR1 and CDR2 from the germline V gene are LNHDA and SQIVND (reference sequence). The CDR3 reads CASSPGLAGYTDTQYF. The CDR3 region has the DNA TGTGCCAGTAGTCCGGGACTAGCGGGATACACAGATACGCAGTATTTT.

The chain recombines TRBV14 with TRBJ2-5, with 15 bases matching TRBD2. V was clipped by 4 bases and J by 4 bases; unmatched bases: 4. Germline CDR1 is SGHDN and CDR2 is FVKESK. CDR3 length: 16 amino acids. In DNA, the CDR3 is TGTGCCAGCAGCCCAGGACTAGCGGGGGGGGCAGAGACCCAGTACTTC. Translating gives CASSPGLAGGAETQYF.

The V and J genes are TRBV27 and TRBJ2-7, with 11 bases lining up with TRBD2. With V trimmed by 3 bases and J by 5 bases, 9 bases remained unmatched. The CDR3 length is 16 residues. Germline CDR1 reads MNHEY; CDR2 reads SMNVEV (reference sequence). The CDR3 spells CASSFGSGRAGNEQYF. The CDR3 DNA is TGTGCCAGCAGTTTCGGTAGCGGGAGGGCCGGCAACGAGCAGTACTTC.

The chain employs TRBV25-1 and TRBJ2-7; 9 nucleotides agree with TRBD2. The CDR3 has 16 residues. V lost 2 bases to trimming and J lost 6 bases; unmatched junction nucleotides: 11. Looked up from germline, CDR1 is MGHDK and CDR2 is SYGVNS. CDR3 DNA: TGTGCCAGCAGTGAAAGGACTAGCGCGTTTCGGGGCGAGCAGTACTTC. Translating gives CASSERTSAFRGEQYF.

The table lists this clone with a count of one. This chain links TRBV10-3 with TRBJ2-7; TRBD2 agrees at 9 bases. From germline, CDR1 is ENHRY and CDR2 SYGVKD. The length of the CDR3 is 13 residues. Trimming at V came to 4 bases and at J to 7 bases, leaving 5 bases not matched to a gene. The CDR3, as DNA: TGTGCCATCAGTGGGACTAGCGTTGAAGAGCAGTACTTC. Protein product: CAISGTSVEEQYF.

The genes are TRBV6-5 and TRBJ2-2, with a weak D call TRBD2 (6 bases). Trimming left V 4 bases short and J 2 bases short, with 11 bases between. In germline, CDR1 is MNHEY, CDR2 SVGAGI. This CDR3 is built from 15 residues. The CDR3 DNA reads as TGTGCCAGCAGTTTAGGGACTTTCAACACCGGGGAGCTGTTTTTT. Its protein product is CASSLGTFNTGELFF.

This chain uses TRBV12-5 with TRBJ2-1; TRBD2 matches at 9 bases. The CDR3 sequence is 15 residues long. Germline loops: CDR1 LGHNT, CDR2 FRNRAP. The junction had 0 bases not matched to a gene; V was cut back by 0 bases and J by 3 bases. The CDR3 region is CASGLVLAGYNEQFF. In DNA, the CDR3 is TGTGCTAGTGGTTTGGTACTAGCGGGCTACAATGAGCAGTTCTTC.

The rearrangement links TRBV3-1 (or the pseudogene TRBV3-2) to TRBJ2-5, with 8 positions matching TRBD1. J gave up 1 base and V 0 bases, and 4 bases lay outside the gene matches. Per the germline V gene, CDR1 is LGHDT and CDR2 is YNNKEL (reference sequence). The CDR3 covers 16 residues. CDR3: CASSQDLGQGQETQYF. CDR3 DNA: TGTGCCAGCAGCCAAGATCTCGGACAGGGCCAAGAGACCCAGTACTTC.

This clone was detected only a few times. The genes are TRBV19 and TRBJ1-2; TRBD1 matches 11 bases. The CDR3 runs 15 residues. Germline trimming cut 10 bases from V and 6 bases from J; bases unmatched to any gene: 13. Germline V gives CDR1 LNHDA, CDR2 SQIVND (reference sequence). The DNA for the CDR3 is TGTGCCACCAACCGGGACAGGGGGAATTTGAATGGCTACACCTTC. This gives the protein CATNRDRGNLNGYTF.

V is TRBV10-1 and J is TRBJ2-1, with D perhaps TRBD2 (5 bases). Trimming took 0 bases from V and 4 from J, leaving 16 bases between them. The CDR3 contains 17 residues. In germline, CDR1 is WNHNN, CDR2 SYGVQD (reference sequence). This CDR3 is CASSESTTPGFYNEQFF. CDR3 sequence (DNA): TGCGCCAGCAGTGAGTCGACGACCCCGGGATTTTACAATGAGCAGTTCTTC.

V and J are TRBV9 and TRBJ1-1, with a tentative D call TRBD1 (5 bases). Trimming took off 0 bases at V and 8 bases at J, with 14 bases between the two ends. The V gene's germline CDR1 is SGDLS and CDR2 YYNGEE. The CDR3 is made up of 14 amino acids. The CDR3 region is CASSVAGGSKEAFF. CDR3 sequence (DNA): TGTGCCAGCAGCGTAGCCGGGGGTAGCAAAGAAGCTTTCTTT.

The CDR3 nucleotides are TGTGCCAGCAGCCGCGACGGACTAAGCTACGAGCAGTACTTC. It translates to CASSRDGLSYEQYF. The rearrangement uses TRBV5-4 and TRBJ2-7; D might be TRBD2 (6 bases). The CDR3 loop spans 14 amino acids. Trimming stripped 4 bases from V and 3 bases from J, with 14 bases between. From germline, CDR1 is SGHNT and CDR2 YYREEE (reference sequence).

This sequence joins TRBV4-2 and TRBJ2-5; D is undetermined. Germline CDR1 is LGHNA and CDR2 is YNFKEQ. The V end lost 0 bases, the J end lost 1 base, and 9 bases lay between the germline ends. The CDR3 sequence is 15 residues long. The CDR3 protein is CASSQDYGGQETQYF. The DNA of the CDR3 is TGTGCCAGCAGCCAAGATTACGGCGGCCAAGAGACCCAGTACTTC.

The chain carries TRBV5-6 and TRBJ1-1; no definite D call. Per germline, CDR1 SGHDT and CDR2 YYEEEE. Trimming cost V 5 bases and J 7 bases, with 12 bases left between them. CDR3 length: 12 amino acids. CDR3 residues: CASSYRRGEAFF. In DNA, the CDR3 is TGTGCCAGCAGTTACAGACGGGGTGAAGCTTTCTTT.

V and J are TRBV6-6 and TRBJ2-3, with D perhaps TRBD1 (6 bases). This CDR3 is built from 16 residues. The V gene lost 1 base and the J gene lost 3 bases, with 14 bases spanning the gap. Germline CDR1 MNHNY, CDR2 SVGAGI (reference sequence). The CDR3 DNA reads TGTGCCAGCAGTTACTTCCGGGACACAGCTACAGATACGCAGTATTTT. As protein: CASSYFRDTATDTQYF.

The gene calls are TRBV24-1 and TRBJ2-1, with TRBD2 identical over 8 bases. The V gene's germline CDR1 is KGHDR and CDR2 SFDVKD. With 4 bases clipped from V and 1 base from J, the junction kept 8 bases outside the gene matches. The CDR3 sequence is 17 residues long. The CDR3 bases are TGTGCCACCAGTGACCCTAGGGCGGGAGGTTCCTACAATGAGCAGTTCTTC. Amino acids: CATSDPRAGGSYNEQFF.

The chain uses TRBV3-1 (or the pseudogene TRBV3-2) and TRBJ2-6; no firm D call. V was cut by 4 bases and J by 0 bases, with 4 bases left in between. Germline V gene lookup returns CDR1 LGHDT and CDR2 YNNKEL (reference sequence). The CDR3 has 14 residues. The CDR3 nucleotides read TGTGCCAGCAGCCGAAGCTCTGGGGCCAACGTCCTGACTTTC. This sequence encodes CASSRSSGANVLTF.